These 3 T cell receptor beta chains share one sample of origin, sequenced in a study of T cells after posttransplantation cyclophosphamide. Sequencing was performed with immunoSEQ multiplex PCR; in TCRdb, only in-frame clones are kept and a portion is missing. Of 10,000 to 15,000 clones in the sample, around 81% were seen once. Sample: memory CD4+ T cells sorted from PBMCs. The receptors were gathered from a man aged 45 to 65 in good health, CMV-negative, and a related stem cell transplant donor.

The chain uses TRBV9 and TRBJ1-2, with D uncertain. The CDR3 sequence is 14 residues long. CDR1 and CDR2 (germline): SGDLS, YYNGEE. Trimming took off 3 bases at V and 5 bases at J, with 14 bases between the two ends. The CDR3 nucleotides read TGTGCCAGCAGCGCGAACATCGGAGTGTATGGCTACACCTTC. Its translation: CASSANIGVYGYTF.

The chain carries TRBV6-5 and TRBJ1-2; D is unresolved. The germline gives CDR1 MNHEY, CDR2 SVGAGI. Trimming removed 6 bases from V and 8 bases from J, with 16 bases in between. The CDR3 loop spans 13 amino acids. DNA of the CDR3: TGTGCCAGCAGCCTCTCAGACACCTCCGGCTACACCTTC. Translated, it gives CASSLSDTSGYTF.

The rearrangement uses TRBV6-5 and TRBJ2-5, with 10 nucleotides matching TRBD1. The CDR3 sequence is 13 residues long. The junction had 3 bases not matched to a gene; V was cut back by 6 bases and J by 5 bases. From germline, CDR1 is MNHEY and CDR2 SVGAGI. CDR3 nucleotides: TGTGCCAGCAGGGGACAGGGGTGGGAGACCCAGTACTTC. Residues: CASRGQGWETQYF.